A selection of T cell receptor beta chains follows, all from one sample in a study of cytomegalovirus exposure and HLA in healthy donors. Some clones are missing from TCRdb's copy, which holds only in-frame ones; the method was immunoSEQ multiplex PCR. This sample has approximately 40,000 clones, with 66% found just once. The sample comprised PBMCs. All receptors come from a middle-aged man in good health and CMV-seropositive. CDR3s include the opening cysteine and the closing phenylalanine or tryptophan. The D gene is left open where the match is weak. For some rows the clone size is stated as once, few or many, or as a class when expanded; others skip it.

j_gene	d_gene	v_gene	abundance	CDR3nt	CDR3aa
TRBJ1-2	TRBD1	TRBV7-9	few	TGTGCCAGCAGCTTCGTGGGACAGAGTAACTATGGCTACACCTTC	CASSFVGQSNYGYTF
TRBJ1-1	-	TRBV30	-	TGTGCCTGGAGTGCATCATGGCAGGGGAACGCTTTCTTT	CAWSASWQGNAFF
TRBJ1-5	TRBD1	TRBV28	-	TGTGCCAGCAGTAGGGGAGGAGGGGGCCTGCCCCAGCATTTT	CASSRGGGGLPQHF
TRBJ1-2	-	TRBV11-3	-	TGTGCCAGCAGCTTAGCCGACAGGCGAGAATGGTTGACCTTC	CASSLADRREWLTF
TRBJ2-4	TRBD2	TRBV18	-	TGTGCCAGCTCACCTCAGACTAGCGGTTTAGCCAAAAACATTCAGTACTTC	CASSPQTSGLAKNIQYF
TRBJ1-2	-	TRBV30	-	TGTGCCTGGAGTCCGAGAGGTGGCTATGGCTACACCTTC	CAWSPRGGYGYTF
TRBJ1-6	TRBD1	TRBV7-2	once	TGTGCCAGCAGCTACACAGGGGGTAACTCACCCCTCCACTTT	CASSYTGGNSPLHF
TRBJ1-1	-	TRBV5-6	-	TGTGCCAGCAGCACTACCAGACAGTTCACTGAAGCTTTCTTT	CASSTTRQFTEAFF
TRBJ1-1	-	TRBV19	-	TGTGCCAGTAGTACGAATCAGGGGCGCTCTGAAGCTTTCTTT	CASSTNQGRSEAFF
TRBJ2-1	-	TRBV7-9	-	TGTGCCAGCAGTCCCAGCTCCTACAATGAGCAGTTCTTC	CASSPSSYNEQFF
TRBJ2-4	-	TRBV19	-	TGTGCCAGTACCGACAGCATAGCCAAAAACATTCAGTACTTC	CASTDSIAKNIQYF
TRBJ2-3	-	TRBV4-3	-	TGCGCCAGCAGCCAAGATACAGGGTTTACAGATACGCAGTATTTT	CASSQDTGFTDTQYF
TRBJ2-3	-	TRBV4-2	-	TGTGCCAGCAGCCAAGGCCCGGGGGGCAGCACAGATACGCAGTATTTT	CASSQGPGGSTDTQYF
TRBJ1-1	-	TRBV7-2	few	TGTGCCAGCAGCTTAGTTACAGGGACGAACACTGAAGCTTTCTTT	CASSLVTGTNTEAFF
TRBJ2-7	-	TRBV28	-	TGTGCCAGCAGGGTGACAGGGACTGGCGAGCAGTACTTC	CASRVTGTGEQYF
TRBJ1-3	-	TRBV5-1	few	TGCGCCAGCGGACTCAACTCTGGAAACACCATATATTTT	CASGLNSGNTIYF
TRBJ1-6	-	TRBV28	-	TGTGCCAGCAGTCTAGATTCACCCCTCCACTTT	CASSLDSPLHF
TRBJ2-7	TRBD1	TRBV4-3	-	TGCGCCAGCAGCCAAGAGAGGGACAGGGGATACGAGCAGTACTTC	CASSQERDRGYEQYF
TRBJ2-1	TRBD1	TRBV4-2	few	TGTGCCAGCAGCCCGGGACAGGGCAGGGATGAGCAGTTCTTC	CASSPGQGRDEQFF
TRBJ2-7	TRBD1	TRBV6-5	-	TGTGCCAGCAGTTACTCGAACAGGGGGCTAAGTCCGTACTTC	CASSYSNRGLSPYF
TRBJ2-7	TRBD2	TRBV7-6	-	TGTGCCAGCAGCCTAGGGACTAGCGCAACCTACGAGCAGTACTTC	CASSLGTSATYEQYF
TRBJ2-1	TRBD2	TRBV5-8	-	TGTGCCAGCAGCTTGTGGGCTAGCGGGTACAATGAGCAGTTCTTC	CASSLWASGYNEQFF
TRBJ1-1	-	TRBV7-6	-	TGTGCCAGCAGCTTAGACCCCATAACAGGGCACAACACTGAAGCTTTCTTT	CASSLDPITGHNTEAFF
TRBJ2-7	-	TRBV30	-	TGTGCCTGGAGTGCCACGCTAGGGACATCTTACGAGCAGTACTTC	CAWSATLGTSYEQYF
TRBJ2-7	TRBD2	TRBV29-1	once	TGCAGCGTTGATCACCTAGCGGTTTCCTACGAGCAGTACTTC	CSVDHLAVSYEQYF
TRBJ2-7	TRBD1	TRBV7-8	-	TGTGCCAGCAGCCCGCCCGGGACAGGGAGCCACGAGCAGTACTTC	CASSPPGTGSHEQYF
TRBJ2-3	-	TRBV29-1	-	TGCAGCGTTGAGGGGGACTCCTTTCGCGATACGCAGTATTTT	CSVEGDSFRDTQYF
TRBJ2-2	-	TRBV7-6	-	TGTGCCAGCAGCTTAGGCCGTGACAGTCGAAACACCGGGGAGCTGTTTTTT	CASSLGRDSRNTGELFF
TRBJ1-6	TRBD1	TRBV6-5	-	TGTGCCAGCAGGACAGGGGGCGCGGGAAATTCACCCCTCCACTTT	CASRTGGAGNSPLHF
TRBJ2-1	-	TRBV7-9	-	TGTGCCAGCAGCTCCTATAAGGGGGTATACAATGAGCAGTTCTTC	CASSSYKGVYNEQFF
TRBJ1-2	-	TRBV7-6	-	TGTGCCAGCGGGGGGACTGGGTATGGCTACACCTTC	CASGGTGYGYTF
TRBJ2-3	-	TRBV18	-	TGTGCCAGCTCACCAACGCAGGGAAACACAGATACGCAGTATTTT	CASSPTQGNTDTQYF
TRBJ1-5	-	TRBV19	-	TGTGCCAGTACGGCTCAGGGGTGGGGAGGCAATCAGCCCCAGCATTTT	CASTAQGWGGNQPQHF
TRBJ2-3	TRBD1	TRBV11-2	-	TGTGCCAGCAGCCTGACAGGGATCGGGACAGATACGCAGTATTTT	CASSLTGIGTDTQYF
TRBJ2-1	TRBD2	TRBV23-1	-	TGCGCCAGCAGTCAAAACCCCAGCGGGGGGGCGGATGAGCAGTTCTTC	CASSQNPSGGADEQFF
TRBJ1-2	-	TRBV11-2	once	TGTGCCAGCAGCTTAGTACAGGGCTATGGCTACACCTTC	CASSLVQGYGYTF
TRBJ1-2	TRBD1	TRBV27	few	TGTGCCAGCAGTGGCCAGGGGGCTCGCTATGGCTACACCTTC	CASSGQGARYGYTF
TRBJ1-3	-	TRBV6-1	-	TGTGCCAGCAGTTCCGCCGGTGTTTCGGGAAACACCATATATTTT	CASSSAGVSGNTIYF
TRBJ2-7	TRBD1	TRBV11-2	-	TGTGCCAGCAGCTCGATATCCGGGACAGTCTCCTACGAGCAGTACTTC	CASSSISGTVSYEQYF
TRBJ2-2	-	TRBV7-2	few	TGTGCCAGCAGCTCATGGGGGGGGGCCACCGGGGAGCTGTTTTTT	CASSSWGGATGELFF
TRBJ2-7	-	TRBV7-3	-	TGTGCCAGCAGCATCGCCAGGACTAAGATCGAGCAGTACTTC	CASSIARTKIEQYF
TRBJ2-7	TRBD1	TRBV20-1	-	TGCAGTGCTAGTCGAGACAGGGAGTACTTC	CSASRDREYF
TRBJ2-3	TRBD1	TRBV10-3	-	TGTGCCATCAGGGACAGGGGTGACAACACAGATACGCAGTATTTT	CAIRDRGDNTDTQYF
TRBJ1-2	TRBD1	TRBV6-5	-	TGTGCCAGCAGCCAGGACAGGCGCTATGGCTACACCTTC	CASSQDRRYGYTF
TRBJ2-7	TRBD1	TRBV7-9	-	TGTGCCAGCAGCCCTCGAGGGGGCGAGGCAGAGCAGTACTTC	CASSPRGGEAEQYF
TRBJ2-3	-	TRBV7-6	-	TGTGCCAGCAGATCGCTAAAGGGGGGGACAGATACGCAGTATTTT	CASRSLKGGTDTQYF
TRBJ1-1	-	TRBV7-9	once	TGTGCCAGCAGCCCAGGGTTGAACACTGAAGCTTTCTTT	CASSPGLNTEAFF
TRBJ2-3	TRBD2	TRBV9	-	TGTGCCAGCAGTGTGATAGCGGGGGGGGGTACAGATACGCAGTATTTT	CASSVIAGGGTDTQYF
TRBJ1-1	-	TRBV29-1	few	TGCAGCGTTCATAAGAACAGCAAAAACACTGAAGCTTTCTTT	CSVHKNSKNTEAFF
TRBJ1-5	TRBD1	TRBV7-9	-	TGTGCCAGCAGCCCCGGACAGGTTCTCAATCAGCCCCAGCATTTT	CASSPGQVLNQPQHF
TRBJ2-7	-	TRBV2	-	TGTGCCAGCAGGCGGGACAGAGCCTACGAGCAGTACTTC	CASRRDRAYEQYF
TRBJ1-4	TRBD1	TRBV2	-	TGTGCCAGCTTGGGGACAGGGGGAGGAAAACTGTTTTTT	CASLGTGGGKLFF
TRBJ2-3	-	TRBV19	few	TGTGCCAGTCAAAATACAGATACGCAGTATTTT	CASQNTDTQYF
TRBJ1-2	TRBD1	TRBV2	-	TGTGCCAGCACTCCCGACAGGGACTATGGCTACACCTTC	CASTPDRDYGYTF
TRBJ2-7	TRBD1	TRBV5-1	-	TGCGCCAGCAGCTCCACAGGGGGCTCTTCCTACGAGCAGTACTTC	CASSSTGGSSYEQYF
TRBJ2-5	-	TRBV20-1	-	TGCAGTGCTAGACAGCAAGAGACCCAGTACTTC	CSARQQETQYF
TRBJ2-1	-	TRBV19	once	TGTGCCAGTAGTATGGGGCTTCAGTTGCGGTACAATGAGCAGTTCTTC	CASSMGLQLRYNEQFF
TRBJ1-1	-	TRBV19	-	TGTGCCAGTAGTATTCAGGGAGGGAACACTGAAGCTTTCTTT	CASSIQGGNTEAFF
TRBJ2-7	-	TRBV27	-	TGTGCCAGCAGTGATTACAGGGAGGAGCAGTACTTC	CASSDYREEQYF
TRBJ1-6	-	TRBV7-2	-	TGTGCCAGCAGCTTAGATCGGTTCAAGAGCTTCCACTTT	CASSLDRFKSFHF